This paragraph covers one T cell receptor (beta chain) sequence. These data are taken from a study of T cell responses to AZD1222 COVID-19 vaccine. V lost 7 bases to trimming and J lost 5 bases, with 12 bases between them. CDR1 is MDHEN, CDR2 SYDVKM, per germline. The CDR3 extends over 13 amino acids. Assay: immunoSEQ multiplex PCR; the TCRdb copy retains only in-frame clones and omits some. The sample shows under 95,000 clones, roughly nine tenths of them seen only once. The starting material was peripheral blood, obtained 28 days after the second AZD1222 dose. The TCR comes from an adult who received the AZD1222 COVID-19 vaccine. The chain has TRBV28 and TRBJ1-3; no clear D gene. In DNA form, the CDR3 reads TGTGCCAGCACCTCCCCGGGGAGAAACACCATATATTTT. Translating it yields CASTSPGRNTIYF.